Presented here are 26 T cell receptor beta chains from one specimen sequenced in a study of cytomegalovirus exposure and HLA in healthy donors. This PCR relied on a set of 60 Vbeta primers and 13 Jbeta primers. Assay: immunoSEQ multiplex PCR; the TCRdb copy retains only in-frame clones and omits some. The sample includes more than 85,000 clones, more than 70% of them seen just once. Sequenced material: PBMCs. Receptors were obtained from a male donor in good health and CMV-seropositive.

The chain links TRBV28 to TRBJ1-1; the match to TRBD1 covers 7 bases. This CDR3 is 15 amino acids long. Germline V gene sequence: CDR1 MDHEN, CDR2 SYDVKM. The V and J ends lost 5 bases and 2 bases, in that order; junction bases with no gene match: 8. The CDR3 region is CASSQGGGGNTEAFF. The CDR3 DNA reads TGTGCCAGCAGTCAGGGGGGAGGAGGTAACACTGAAGCTTTCTTT.

The table lists this clone with a few counts. This chain uses TRBV7-2 with TRBJ1-5, with D maybe TRBD1 (6 bases). Germline CDR1 reads SGHTA; CDR2 reads FQGNSA. The germline V and J ends were trimmed by 1 base and 2 bases, with 12 bases remaining between them. This CDR3 spans 16 amino acids. The CDR3 region is CASSLVGGGGNQPQHF. In nucleotides, the CDR3 is TGTGCCAGCAGCTTAGTTGGAGGGGGGGGCAATCAGCCCCAGCATTTT.

V is TRBV9 and J is TRBJ2-3; D call uncertain. The germline V gene encodes CDR1 SGDLS and CDR2 YYNGEE. The CDR3 has 14 residues. Trimming stripped 6 bases from V and 2 bases from J, with 13 bases between. CDR3 amino acids: CASNLGPFTDTQYF. In DNA form, the CDR3 reads TGTGCCAGCAACCTAGGCCCATTCACAGATACGCAGTATTTT.

J is TRBJ2-7 and V is TRBV7-2, with 8 bases that match TRBD1. Trimming took 2 bases from V and 3 from J; bases not matched to a gene: 3. The CDR3 has 14 residues. CDR1 SGHTA and CDR2 FQGNSA come from the germline V gene. The CDR3: CASSLLGQGYEQYF. CDR3 nucleotides: TGTGCCAGCAGCTTATTAGGACAGGGCTACGAGCAGTACTTC.

This clone was counted between two and nine times. The chain couples TRBV5-5 to TRBJ2-7; maybe TRBD2 (6 bases). Germline V CDR1 and CDR2: SGHKS, YYEKEE (reference sequence). With 2 bases removed from V and 0 bases from J, the gap between germline ends came to 9 bases. This CDR3 comprises 14 residues. The CDR3 DNA reads as TGTGCCAGCAGCTTCCGGGAGCTCTCCTACGAGCAGTACTTC. This encodes CASSFRELSYEQYF.

The chain links TRBV28 to TRBJ1-3; the D is unclear. Trimming cost V 6 bases and J 2 bases, with 8 bases left between them. This CDR3 comprises 13 residues. In germline, CDR1 is MDHEN, CDR2 SYDVKM. CDR3: CASRLSPGNTIYF. In DNA, the CDR3 is TGTGCCAGCAGACTGTCTCCTGGAAACACCATATATTTT.

This chain uses TRBV7-2 with TRBJ2-3; possibly TRBD1 for D (5 bases). V was clipped by 5 bases and J by 5 bases, with 8 bases between them. Germline V CDR1 and CDR2: SGHTA, FQGNSA. CDR3 length: 12 residues. The CDR3 sequence: CASSLREDTQYF. The CDR3 DNA is TGTGCCAGCAGCCTCAGGGAAGATACGCAGTATTTT.

This clone occurred once. The chain employs TRBV2 and TRBJ2-3, with 9 bases matching TRBD2. The CDR3 contains 14 residues. V lost 7 bases and J lost 2; bases outside the gene matches: 4. Germline loops: CDR1 SNHLY, CDR2 FYNNEI. In DNA form, the CDR3 reads TGTGCCAGCACGCTAGCGGGATACACAGATACGCAGTATTTT. Protein: CASTLAGYTDTQYF.

CDR3 DNA: TGTGCCAGCAGCTTAAGTTACGGGAGCCACGAGCAGTACTTC. Translating gives CASSLSYGSHEQYF. The chain has TRBV7-2 and TRBJ2-7; the D gene is possibly TRBD2 (6 bases). V shed 2 bases and J shed 5 bases, with 13 bases lying between them. In germline, CDR1 is SGHTA, CDR2 FQGNSA. The CDR3 has 14 residues.

This chain joins TRBV5-5 and TRBJ1-5; D gene uncertain. Germline V gene data show CDR1 as SGHKS and CDR2 as YYEKEE (reference sequence). The V end was cut by 4 bases, the J end by 5 bases, with 10 bases between. The CDR3 spans 13 residues. CDR3: CASSLSGDQPQHF. CDR3 DNA sequence: TGTGCCAGCAGCCTAAGTGGAGATCAGCCCCAGCATTTT. The entire variable domain, with the rest obtained from reference TRBV5-5 and TRBJ1-5, is as follows: DAGVTQSPTHLIKTRGQQVTLRCSPISGHKSVSWYQQVLGQGPQFIFQYYEKEERGRGNFPDRFSARQFPNYSSELNVNALLLGDSALYLCASSLSGDQPQHFGDGTRLSIL.

This chain connects TRBV6-5 to TRBJ2-7, with TRBD2 matching 11 bases. The junction had 4 bases not matched to a gene; V was cut back by 5 bases and J by 4 bases. Germline values: CDR1 MNHEY, CDR2 SVGAGI. CDR3 length: 14 amino acids. The CDR3 DNA follows: TGTGCCAGCAGTGTAGGGACTAGCGGATACGAGCAGTACTTC. Translation gives CASSVGTSGYEQYF.

V gene TRBV29-1 combines with J gene TRBJ2-7; maybe TRBD2 (5 bases). V gave up 1 base and J gave up 3 bases, with 7 bases separating them. CDR1 SQVTM and CDR2 ANQGSEA come from the germline V gene. This CDR3 has 12 residues. The CDR3 nucleotides read TGCAGCGTTGAAGGCAGCGGCTACGAGCAGTACTTC. It translates to CSVEGSGYEQYF.

The gene calls are TRBV4-1 and TRBJ1-2, with 12 bases identical to TRBD1. V gave up 4 bases and J gave up 4 bases; unmatched junction bases: 16. Germline values: CDR1 MGHRA, CDR2 YSYEKL. The CDR3 runs to 19 residues. CDR3 region: CASSPQVPTGTGGVYGYTF. The CDR3 nucleotides read TGCGCCAGCAGCCCGCAAGTCCCTACCGGGACAGGGGGCGTCTATGGCTACACCTTC.

The chain carries TRBV18 and TRBJ2-3; possibly TRBD2 for D (6 bases). Germline CDR1 reads KGHSH; CDR2 reads LQKENI. This CDR3 is built from 13 residues. Trimming removed 1 base from V and 4 bases from J, with 6 bases in between. CDR3: CASSPRGADTQYF. CDR3 bases: TGTGCCAGCTCACCACGGGGGGCAGATACGCAGTATTTT.

The chain carries TRBV5-4 and TRBJ2-3; D may be TRBD2 (6 bases). Germline CDR1 and CDR2: SGHNT and YYREEE (reference sequence). This CDR3 region has 14 residues. Trimming pared 2 bases from V and 2 bases from J, leaving 9 bases between. The CDR3 is CASSFSGATDTQYF. The CDR3 nucleotides read TGTGCCAGCAGCTTTAGCGGAGCCACAGATACGCAGTATTTT.

The chain recombines TRBV7-8 with TRBJ1-1, with D perhaps matching TRBD1 (6 bases). CDR1 is SGHVS and CDR2 is FQNEAQ in the germline V gene. V was trimmed by 4 bases and J by 7 bases, leaving 13 bases between them. The CDR3 totals 13 residues. The CDR3 DNA is TGTGCCAGCAGCTCCCGACAGGCAAGTGAAGCTTTCTTT. This encodes CASSSRQASEAFF.

The CDR3 here is CASSFNPGQAFYGYTF. CDR3 DNA: TGTGCCAGCAGTTTTAATCCGGGACAGGCTTTCTATGGCTACACCTTC. J is TRBJ1-2 and V is TRBV27, with 8 bases that match TRBD1. V was clipped by 3 bases and J by 4 bases; unmatched bases: 10. Germline V lookup: CDR1 MNHEY, CDR2 SMNVEV (reference sequence). The length of the CDR3 is 16 residues.

This clone was found once. The chain carries TRBV28 and TRBJ2-1; 8 positions match TRBD2. This CDR3 spans 14 amino acids. Trimming took 8 bases from V and 3 from J; bases not matched to a gene: 6. The germline V gene encodes CDR1 MDHEN and CDR2 SYDVKM. Here the CDR3 reads CASRDSGIYNEQFF. CDR3 sequence (DNA): TGTGCCAGCCGAGATAGCGGGATCTACAATGAGCAGTTCTTC.

This chain links TRBV27 with TRBJ2-7; D is perhaps TRBD1 (5 bases). Per the germline V gene, CDR1 is MNHEY and CDR2 is SMNVEV (reference sequence). Trimming cost V 8 bases and J 2 bases, with 16 bases left between them. This CDR3 is built from 14 residues. The CDR3 DNA reads as TGTGCCAGCGGATTGGCAGGGCGGACCTACGAGCAGTACTTC. It specifies CASGLAGRTYEQYF.

V usage is TRBV28 and J usage is TRBJ1-1; D remains unclear. CDR3 length equals 14 residues. V lost 6 bases and J lost 5, with 16 bases in between. CDR1 MDHEN and CDR2 SYDVKM come from the germline V gene. The CDR3 region is CASSPDITGTEAFF. As DNA, the CDR3 is TGTGCCAGCAGCCCTGACATCACGGGGACTGAAGCTTTCTTT.

The CDR3 is CASSPLRTSGHEQYF. DNA of the CDR3: TGTGCCAGCAGCCCTCTTCGGACTAGCGGCCACGAGCAGTACTTC. The rearrangement joins TRBV6-5 to TRBJ2-7; 10 nucleotides match TRBD2. J was trimmed by 5 bases and V by 6 bases; bases with no gene match: 10. From germline, CDR1 is MNHEY and CDR2 SVGAGI. This CDR3 is 15 amino acids long.

The chain links TRBV10-3 to TRBJ2-7; no clear D. The CDR3 spans 13 residues. V dropped 7 bases and J dropped 3 bases, with 13 bases sitting between them. In germline, CDR1 is ENHRY, CDR2 SYGVKD. The CDR3 DNA reads as TGTGCCATCACGGAGCGCCAAGACTACGAGCAGTACTTC. Translation: CAITERQDYEQYF.

The CDR3 spells CASSVGAGGGQETQYF. In DNA form, the CDR3 reads TGTGCCAGCAGCGTCGGGGCAGGGGGCGGCCAAGAGACCCAGTACTTC. The gene calls are TRBV5-4 and TRBJ2-5; TRBD1 aligns across 8 bases. CDR1 is SGHNT, CDR2 YYREEE, per germline (reference sequence). The CDR3 is 16 residues long. V shed 4 bases and J 1 base; nucleotides not matched to a gene: 9.

The V call is TRBV7-9, the J call TRBJ1-3; D gene ambiguous. Trimming took 1 base from V and 3 from J, leaving 13 bases between them. Germline CDR1 SEHNR, CDR2 FQNEAQ (reference sequence). This CDR3 is 16 amino acids long. This chain's CDR3 is CASSLVQTTDGNTIYF. In DNA form, the CDR3 reads TGTGCCAGCAGCTTAGTCCAGACTACCGATGGAAACACCATATATTTT.

V usage is TRBV9 and J usage is TRBJ2-2, with TRBD2 identical over 11 bases. The V segment lost 0 bases and the J segment 9 bases; nucleotides outside the gene matches: 16. CDR1 SGDLS and CDR2 YYNGEE come from the germline V gene. The CDR3 covers 19 residues. The CDR3 loop is CASSVDLSVGTSGHRELFF. The CDR3 DNA is TGTGCCAGCAGCGTAGATTTGAGTGTAGGGACTAGCGGTCACCGGGAGCTGTTTTTT.

The chain employs TRBV6-5 and TRBJ1-1; unclear D gene. Per germline, CDR1 MNHEY and CDR2 SVGAGI. V was trimmed by 5 bases and J by 7 bases, leaving 14 bases between them. CDR3 length: 13 amino acids. The CDR3 here is CASSGRGLFEAFF. DNA of the CDR3: TGTGCCAGCAGTGGCCGGGGTCTCTTTGAAGCTTTCTTT.